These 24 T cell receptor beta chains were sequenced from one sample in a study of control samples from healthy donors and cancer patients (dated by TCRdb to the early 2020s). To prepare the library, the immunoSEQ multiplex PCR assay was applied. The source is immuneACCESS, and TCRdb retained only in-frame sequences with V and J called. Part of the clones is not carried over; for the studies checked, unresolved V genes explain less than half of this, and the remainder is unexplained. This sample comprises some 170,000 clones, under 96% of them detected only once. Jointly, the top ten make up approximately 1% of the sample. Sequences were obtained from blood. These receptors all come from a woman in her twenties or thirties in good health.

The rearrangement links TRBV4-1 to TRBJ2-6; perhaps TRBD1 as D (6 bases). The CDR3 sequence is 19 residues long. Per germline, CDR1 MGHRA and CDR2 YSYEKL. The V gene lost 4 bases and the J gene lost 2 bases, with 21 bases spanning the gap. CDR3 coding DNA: TGCGCCAGCAGCCGCGTGCAGTGGGGGCTGGCTACTGGGGCCAACGTCCTGACTTTC. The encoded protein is CASSRVQWGLATGANVLTF.

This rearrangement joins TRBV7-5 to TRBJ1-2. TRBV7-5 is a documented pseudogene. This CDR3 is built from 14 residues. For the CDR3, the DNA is TGTGCCAGAAGCTTCCCCCCTGTCGGATATGGCTACACCTTC. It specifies CARSFPPVGYGYTF.

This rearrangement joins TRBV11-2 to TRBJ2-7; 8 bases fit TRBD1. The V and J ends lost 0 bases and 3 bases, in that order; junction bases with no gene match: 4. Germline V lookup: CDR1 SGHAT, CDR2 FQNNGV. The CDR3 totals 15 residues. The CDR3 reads CASSLESRGLYEQYF. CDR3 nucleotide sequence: TGTGCCAGCAGCTTAGAGAGCAGGGGGCTCTACGAGCAGTACTTC.

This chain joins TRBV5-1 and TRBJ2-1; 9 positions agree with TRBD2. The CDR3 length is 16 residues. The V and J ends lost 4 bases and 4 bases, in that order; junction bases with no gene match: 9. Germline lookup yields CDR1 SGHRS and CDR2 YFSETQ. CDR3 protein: CASSPARTSVYNEQFF. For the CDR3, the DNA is TGCGCCAGCAGCCCAGCGCGGACTAGCGTTTACAATGAGCAGTTCTTC.

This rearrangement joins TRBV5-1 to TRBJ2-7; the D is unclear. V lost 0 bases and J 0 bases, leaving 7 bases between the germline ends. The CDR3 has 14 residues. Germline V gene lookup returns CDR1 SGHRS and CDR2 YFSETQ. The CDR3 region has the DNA TGCGCCAGCAGCTTGGATAGGACCTCCTACGAGCAGTACTTC. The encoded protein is CASSLDRTSYEQYF.

The CDR3 nucleotides are TGTGCCAACAATAAAGGGGACAGGGGAATTAGCAATCAGCCCCAGCATTTT. This codes for CANNKGDRGISNQPQHF. The gene calls are TRBV2 and TRBJ1-5, with 10 bases fitting TRBD1. The CDR3 length is 17 residues. CDR1 SNHLY and CDR2 FYNNEI come from the germline V gene. J gave up 0 bases and V 10 bases, and 12 bases lay outside the gene matches.

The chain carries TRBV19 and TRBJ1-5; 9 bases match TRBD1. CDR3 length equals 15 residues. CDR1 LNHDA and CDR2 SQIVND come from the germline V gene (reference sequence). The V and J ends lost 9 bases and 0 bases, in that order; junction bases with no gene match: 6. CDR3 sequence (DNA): TGTGCCAGCACGGGGACAGGGAATAGCAATCAGCCCCAGCATTTT. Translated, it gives CASTGTGNSNQPQHF.

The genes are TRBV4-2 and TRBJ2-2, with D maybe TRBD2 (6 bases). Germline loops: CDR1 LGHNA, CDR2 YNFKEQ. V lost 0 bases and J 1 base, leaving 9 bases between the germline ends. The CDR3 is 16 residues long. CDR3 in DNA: TGTGCCAGCAGCCAAGATTCCGGGGGGAACACCGGGGAGCTGTTTTTT. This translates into CASSQDSGGNTGELFF.

CDR3 sequence: CASSPNTGLPNTIYF. CDR3 nucleotide sequence: TGCGCCAGCAGCCCTAATACAGGACTTCCCAACACCATATATTTT. This chain connects TRBV4-1 to TRBJ1-3, with D maybe TRBD1 (5 bases). The V end lost 4 bases, the J end lost 7 bases, and 17 bases lay between the germline ends. CDR1 and CDR2 from the germline V gene are MGHRA and YSYEKL. The CDR3 has 15 amino acids.

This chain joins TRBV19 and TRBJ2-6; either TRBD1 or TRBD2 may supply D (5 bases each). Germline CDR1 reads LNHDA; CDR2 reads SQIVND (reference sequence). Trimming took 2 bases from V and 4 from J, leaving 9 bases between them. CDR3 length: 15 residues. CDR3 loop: CASSISGTGANVLTF. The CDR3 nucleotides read TGTGCCAGTAGTATATCAGGGACCGGGGCCAACGTCCTGACTTTC.

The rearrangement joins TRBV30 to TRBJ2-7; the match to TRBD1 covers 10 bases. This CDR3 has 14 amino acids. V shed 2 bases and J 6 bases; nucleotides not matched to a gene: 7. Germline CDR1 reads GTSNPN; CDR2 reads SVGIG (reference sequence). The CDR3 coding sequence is TGTGCCTGGAGTCACCGGGACAGGGGTCTCGAGCAGTACTTC. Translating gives CAWSHRDRGLEQYF.

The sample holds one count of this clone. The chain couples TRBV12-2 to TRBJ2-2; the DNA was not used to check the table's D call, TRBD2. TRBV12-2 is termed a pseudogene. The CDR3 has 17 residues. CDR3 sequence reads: CASRLELAGVNTGELFF. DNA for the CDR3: TGTGCAAGTCGCTTAGAACTAGCGGGAGTGAACACCGGGGAGCTGTTTTTT.

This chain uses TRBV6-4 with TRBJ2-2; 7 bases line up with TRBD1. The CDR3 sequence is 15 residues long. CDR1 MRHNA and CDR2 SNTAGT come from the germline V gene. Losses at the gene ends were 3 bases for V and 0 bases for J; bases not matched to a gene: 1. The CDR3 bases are TGTGCCAGCAGTGAGACAGGGTCGAACACCGGGGAGCTGTTTTTT. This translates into CASSETGSNTGELFF.

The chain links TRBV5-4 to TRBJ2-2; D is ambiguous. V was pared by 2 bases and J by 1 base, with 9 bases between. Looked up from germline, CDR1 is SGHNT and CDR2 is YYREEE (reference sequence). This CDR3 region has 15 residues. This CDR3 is CASSFGRVNTGELFF. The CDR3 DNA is TGTGCCAGCAGCTTTGGTAGGGTGAACACCGGGGAGCTGTTTTTT.

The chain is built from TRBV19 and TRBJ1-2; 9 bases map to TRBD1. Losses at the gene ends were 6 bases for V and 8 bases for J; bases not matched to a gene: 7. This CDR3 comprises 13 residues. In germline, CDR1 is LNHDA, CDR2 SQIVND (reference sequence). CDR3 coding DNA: TGTGCCAGTAGCTGGGACAGGGAAAGAGGCTACACCTTC. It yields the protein CASSWDRERGYTF.

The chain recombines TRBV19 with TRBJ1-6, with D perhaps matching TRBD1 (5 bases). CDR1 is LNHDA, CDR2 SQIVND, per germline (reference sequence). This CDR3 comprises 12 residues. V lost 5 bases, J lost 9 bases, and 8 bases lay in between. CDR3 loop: CASSVGASPLHF. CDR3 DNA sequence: TGTGCCAGTAGTGTTGGGGCTTCACCCCTCCACTTT.

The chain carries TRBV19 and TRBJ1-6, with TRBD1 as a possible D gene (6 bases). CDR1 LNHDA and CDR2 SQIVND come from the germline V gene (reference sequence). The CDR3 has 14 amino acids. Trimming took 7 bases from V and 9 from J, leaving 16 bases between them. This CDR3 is CASTQARGGSPLHF. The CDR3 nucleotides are TGTGCCAGTACCCAAGCCAGGGGTGGTTCACCCCTCCACTTT.

CDR3 loop: CASSLENRGEAFF. DNA of the CDR3: TGCGCCAGCAGCTTGGAGAATAGGGGTGAAGCTTTCTTT. This chain joins TRBV5-1 and TRBJ1-1, with D perhaps TRBD1 (5 bases). Trimming removed 0 bases at V and 7 bases at J, with 10 bases between. Germline lookup yields CDR1 SGHRS and CDR2 YFSETQ. The CDR3 covers 13 residues.

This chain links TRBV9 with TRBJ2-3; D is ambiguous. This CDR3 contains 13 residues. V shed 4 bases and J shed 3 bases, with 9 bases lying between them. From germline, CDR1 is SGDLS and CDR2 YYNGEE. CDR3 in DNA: TGTGCCAGCAGCCTAAGGACGACAGATACGCAGTATTTT. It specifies CASSLRTTDTQYF.

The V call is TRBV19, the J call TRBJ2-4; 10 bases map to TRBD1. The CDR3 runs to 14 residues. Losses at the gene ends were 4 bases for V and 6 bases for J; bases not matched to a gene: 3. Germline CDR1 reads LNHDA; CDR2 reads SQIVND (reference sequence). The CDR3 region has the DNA TGTGCCAGTAGTACGGGACAGGGGCTAAACATTCAGTACTTC. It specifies CASSTGQGLNIQYF.

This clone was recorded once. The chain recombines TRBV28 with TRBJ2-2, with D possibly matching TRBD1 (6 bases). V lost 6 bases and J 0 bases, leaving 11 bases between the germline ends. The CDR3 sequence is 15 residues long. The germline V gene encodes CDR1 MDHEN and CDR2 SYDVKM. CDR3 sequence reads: CASRGQTANTGELFF. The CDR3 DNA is TGTGCCAGCAGGGGACAAACCGCGAACACCGGGGAGCTGTTTTTT. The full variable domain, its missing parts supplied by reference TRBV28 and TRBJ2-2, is DVKVTQSSRYLVKRTGEKVFLECVQDMDHENMFWYRQDPGLGLRLIYFSYDVKMKEKGDIPEGYSVSREKKERFSLILESASTNQTSMYLCASRGQTANTGELFFGEGSRLTVL.

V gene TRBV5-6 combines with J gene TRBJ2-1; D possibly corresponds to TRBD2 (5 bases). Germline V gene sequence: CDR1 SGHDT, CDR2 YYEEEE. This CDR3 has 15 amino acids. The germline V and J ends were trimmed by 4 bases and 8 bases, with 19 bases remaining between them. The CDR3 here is CASSPLMGVMDEQFF. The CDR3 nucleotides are TGTGCCAGCAGCCCGCTAATGGGAGTAATGGATGAGCAGTTCTTC.

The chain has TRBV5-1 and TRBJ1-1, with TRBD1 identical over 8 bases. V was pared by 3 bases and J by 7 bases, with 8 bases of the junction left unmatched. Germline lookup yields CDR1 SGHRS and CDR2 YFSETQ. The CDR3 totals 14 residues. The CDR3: CASSWDRMGDEAFF. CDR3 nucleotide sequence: TGCGCCAGCAGCTGGGACAGGATGGGGGATGAAGCTTTCTTT.

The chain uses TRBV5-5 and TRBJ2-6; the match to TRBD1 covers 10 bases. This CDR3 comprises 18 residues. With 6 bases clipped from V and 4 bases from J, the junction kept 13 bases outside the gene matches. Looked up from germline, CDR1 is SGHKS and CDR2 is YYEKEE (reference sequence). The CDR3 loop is CASTEPDRGRAGANVLTF. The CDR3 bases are TGTGCCAGCACCGAGCCTGACAGGGGGCGGGCCGGGGCCAACGTCCTGACTTTC.